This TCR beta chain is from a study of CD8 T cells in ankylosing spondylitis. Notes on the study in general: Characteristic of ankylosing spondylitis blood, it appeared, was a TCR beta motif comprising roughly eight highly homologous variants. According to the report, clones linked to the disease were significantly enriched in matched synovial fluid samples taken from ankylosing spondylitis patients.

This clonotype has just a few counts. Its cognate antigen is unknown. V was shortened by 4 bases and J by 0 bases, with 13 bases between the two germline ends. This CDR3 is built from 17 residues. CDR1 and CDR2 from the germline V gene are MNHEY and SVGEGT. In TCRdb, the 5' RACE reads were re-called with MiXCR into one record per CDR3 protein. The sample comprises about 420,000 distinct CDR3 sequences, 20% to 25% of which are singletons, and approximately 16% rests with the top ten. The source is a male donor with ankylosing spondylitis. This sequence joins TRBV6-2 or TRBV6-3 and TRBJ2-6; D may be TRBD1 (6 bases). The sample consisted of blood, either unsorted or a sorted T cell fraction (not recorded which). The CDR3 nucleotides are TGTGCCAGCAGTTTAAGACAGGCCAACTCTGGGGCCAACGTCCTGACTTTC. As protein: CASSLRQANSGANVLTF.